Listed below are T cell receptor beta chains from one sample, sequenced in a study of blood T cell repertoires in COVID-19. Clones were read by immunoSEQ multiplex PCR, and TCRdb kept only the in-frame ones, dropping some. Of about 120,000 clones in the sample, 78% are singletons; the top ten hold 2.3%. What was sequenced was peripheral blood. These receptor sequences come from a man between 65 and 85 years old with acute or convalescent COVID-19. CDR3s include the opening cysteine and the closing phenylalanine or tryptophan. D genes are given only for firm matches.

cdr3_length	v_call	j_call	d_call	cdr3_aa	cdr3_nt
13	TRBV19	TRBJ1-2	.	CASSISREVGYTF	TGTGCCAGTAGTATAAGCAGGGAGGTTGGCTACACCTTC
15	TRBV5-6	TRBJ1-1	.	CASSLARLLDTEAFF	TGTGCCAGCAGCTTGGCGAGGCTCTTGGACACTGAAGCTTTCTTT
12	TRBV7-2	TRBJ1-1	TRBD1	CASSQGTDEAFF	TGTGCCAGCAGCCAAGGGACAGATGAAGCTTTCTTT
16	TRBV5-1	TRBJ2-1	TRBD2	CASSLRETSGANEQFF	TGCGCCAGCAGCTTGAGAGAGACTAGCGGGGCCAATGAGCAGTTCTTC
19	TRBV9	TRBJ2-3	TRBD2	CASSVEAFGERGGSDTQYF	TGTGCCAGCAGCGTAGAAGCTTTTGGGGAGCGGGGGGGATCAGATACGCAGTATTTT
19	TRBV7-3	TRBJ1-6	.	CASSPSLDSHSSYNSPLHF	TGTGCCAGCAGCCCCTCCCTGGACAGCCATAGCTCCTATAATTCACCCCTCCACTTT
14	TRBV5-1	TRBJ1-2	TRBD1	CASSFGQGTYGYTF	TGCGCCAGCAGCTTTGGACAGGGGACCTATGGCTACACCTTC
15	TRBV6-5	TRBJ2-1	.	CASSPVRGSYNEQFF	TGTGCCAGCAGTCCCGTCAGGGGATCCTACAATGAGCAGTTCTTC
14	TRBV11-3	TRBJ1-1	.	CASSLSRGNTEAFF	TGTGCCAGCAGCTTAAGTCGCGGGAACACTGAAGCTTTCTTT
17	TRBV19	TRBJ1-5	TRBD1	CASSRGGTGDSNQPQHF	TGTGCCAGTAGTAGAGGGGGGACAGGTGATAGCAATCAGCCCCAGCATTTT
16	TRBV24-1	TRBJ1-1	TRBD1	CATSGRTGGERTEAFF	TGTGCCACCAGTGGCCGGACAGGGGGTGAACGCACTGAAGCTTTCTTT
13	TRBV7-2	TRBJ2-5	TRBD1	CASSKGQGQTQYF	TGTGCCAGCAGCAAAGGACAGGGGCAGACCCAGTACTTC